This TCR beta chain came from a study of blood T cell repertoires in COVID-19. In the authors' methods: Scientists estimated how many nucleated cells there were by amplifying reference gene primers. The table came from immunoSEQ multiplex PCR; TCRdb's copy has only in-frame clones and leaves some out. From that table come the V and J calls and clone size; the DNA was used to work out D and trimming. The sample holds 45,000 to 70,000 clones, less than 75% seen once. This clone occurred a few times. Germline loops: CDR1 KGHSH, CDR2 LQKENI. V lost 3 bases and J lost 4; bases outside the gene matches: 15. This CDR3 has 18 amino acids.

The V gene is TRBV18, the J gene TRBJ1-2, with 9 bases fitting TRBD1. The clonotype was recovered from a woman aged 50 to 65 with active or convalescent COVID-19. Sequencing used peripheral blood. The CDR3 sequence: CASSPSPGTGPSSYGYTF. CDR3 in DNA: TGTGCCAGCTCACCTAGTCCCGGGACAGGGCCGAGTAGCTATGGCTACACCTTC.